A selection of T cell receptor beta chains follows, all from one sample in a study of a mutant IDH1 vaccine in newly diagnosed glioma. This table comes from immunoSEQ multiplex PCR, and its TCRdb copy is limited to in-frame clones, with some not included. This table has about 84,000 clones, 75% to 85% appearing once. For these TCRs, the target antigens are not known. This sample comprised PBMCs, obtained from a glioma patient whose treatment included an IDH1 peptide vaccine. These receptors were collected from a middle-aged man with glioma. Both conserved end residues are part of each CDR3. D genes are given only for firm matches. The size entry is marked missing in some rows and otherwise reads once, few, many or a size class.

TGTGCCAGCAGCCCAGGACAGGGACCTAGATATGGCTACACCTTC | CASSPGQGPRYGYTF | TRBJ1-2 | NA | TRBD1 | TRBV7-2
TGTGCCAGCAGTATCAGGGGTTCTGAAGCTTTCTTT | CASSIRGSEAFF | TRBJ1-1 | few | NA | TRBV27
TGTGCCAGTAGTATTACAGGGTTCGGTCAGCCCCAGCATTTT | CASSITGFGQPQHF | TRBJ1-5 | few | NA | TRBV19
TGTGCCAGCAGCCCCACTAGCTCCTACGAGCAGTACTTC | CASSPTSSYEQYF | TRBJ2-7 | NA | NA | TRBV5-4
TGTGCCAGCAGCAATGGACAGGGGTTTGGTAGTGAAAAACTGTTTTTT | CASSNGQGFGSEKLFF | TRBJ1-4 | NA | TRBD1 | TRBV5-5
TGTGCCAGCAGCCCGGGCCCGGGCTGGGAGACCCAGTACTTC | CASSPGPGWETQYF | TRBJ2-5 | NA | NA | TRBV7-9
TGCAGCGTTGAAGGGGGGTCCATGTACGAGCAGTACTTC | CSVEGGSMYEQYF | TRBJ2-7 | NA | NA | TRBV29-1
TGTGCCAGCAGTGATATGTCAGACTACAATGAGCAGTTCTTC | CASSDMSDYNEQFF | TRBJ2-1 | few | NA | TRBV6-1
TGTGCCAGCTCACCAGGACAGGGAAGGGCAGGGGCCAACGTCCTGACTTTC | CASSPGQGRAGANVLTF | TRBJ2-6 | NA | TRBD1 | TRBV18
TGTGCCAGCAGCCAAGATGGCGACAGCGGTGGCTACACCTTC | CASSQDGDSGGYTF | TRBJ1-2 | NA | NA | TRBV4-2
TGTGCCAGCAGCTTACCCTCCTCATTTAGGGGGCCCCTGGGTGGCTACACCTTC | CASSLPSSFRGPLGGYTF | TRBJ1-2 | once | TRBD1 | TRBV7-2
TGTGCCAGCAGCCAAGATCCTAGCGGGTCAGCCTCCTACGAGCAGTACTTC | CASSQDPSGSASYEQYF | TRBJ2-7 | NA | TRBD2 | TRBV4-2
TGTGCCAGCAGCTTAACGTGGGGGACGCTGGGGACCCAGTACTTC | CASSLTWGTLGTQYF | TRBJ2-5 | NA | NA | TRBV7-3
TGTGCCAGCAGCTCCCCGACTAGACCCTACGAGCAGTACTTC | CASSSPTRPYEQYF | TRBJ2-7 | once | NA | TRBV5-6
TGCGCCAGCGGCCCAGGGCAGGAGACCCAGTACTTC | CASGPGQETQYF | TRBJ2-5 | NA | NA | TRBV5-1
NA | CASSLRQQNSPLHF | TRBJ1-6 | NA | NA | TRBV5-1
TGCAGTGCCCAAAATTACGAGCAGTACTTC | CSAQNYEQYF | TRBJ2-7 | NA | NA | TRBV20-1
TGTGCCACCAAACGCGGGGGAACAGATACGCAGTATTTT | CATKRGGTDTQYF | TRBJ2-3 | NA | TRBD2 | TRBV19
TGTGCCAGCAGCCAAATGACAGGGGGGTTGTCACCCCTCCACTTT | CASSQMTGGLSPLHF | TRBJ1-6 | NA | TRBD1 | TRBV5-6
TGTGCCAGCAGTTTAGGGTACACCGGGGAGCTGTTTTTT | CASSLGYTGELFF | TRBJ2-2 | NA | NA | TRBV27
TGTGCCAGCAGCGTATCAGGGGGGTCCTACGAGCAGTACTTC | CASSVSGGSYEQYF | TRBJ2-7 | NA | NA | TRBV9
TGTGCCAGCAGTTACACAGGTGGGGCCAACGTCCTGACTTTC | CASSYTGGANVLTF | TRBJ2-6 | NA | NA | TRBV6-6
TGTGCCAGCAGTTACCGCGGGGCTGGGGCCAACGTCCTGACTTTC | CASSYRGAGANVLTF | TRBJ2-6 | NA | NA | TRBV6-5
TGTGCCAGCAGTTTGGGCGGGATAGATGGCTACACCTTC | CASSLGGIDGYTF | TRBJ1-2 | once | NA | TRBV27
TGTGCCAGCAGCCCCAACCCTAGCGGGAGCATAGATACGCAGTATTTT | CASSPNPSGSIDTQYF | TRBJ2-3 | NA | TRBD2 | TRBV7-2
TGTGCCAGCAGCCGGATGGTGGGTAACTATGGCTACACCTTC | CASSRMVGNYGYTF | TRBJ1-2 | NA | NA | TRBV7-2
TGCGCCAGCAGCCAAGATTGGGGGGAGGGATACAATGAGCAGTTCTTC | CASSQDWGEGYNEQFF | TRBJ2-1 | NA | TRBD2 | TRBV4-1
TGCGCCAGCAGCTCCAGTCGTCTAGCGGGACGGGAGACCCAGTACTTC | CASSSSRLAGRETQYF | TRBJ2-5 | NA | TRBD2 | TRBV5-1
TGTGCCAGCAGCTTAAGTATCATCGATGAGCAGTTCTTC | CASSLSIIDEQFF | TRBJ2-1 | NA | NA | TRBV11-3
TGTGCCAGTAGGTTAACAAGGGACAGGTCCTATGGCTACACCTTC | CASRLTRDRSYGYTF | TRBJ1-2 | once | TRBD1 | TRBV19
TGTGCCATCAGCCAGGACGGTTCCTACGAGCAGTACTTC | CAISQDGSYEQYF | TRBJ2-7 | NA | NA | TRBV10-3
TGTGCCAGCAGCTTAAGTGGGAGCTCCTACAATGAGCAGTTCTTC | CASSLSGSSYNEQFF | TRBJ2-1 | NA | NA | TRBV7-9
TGCAGCGTTGACGTGGGGAACACCGGGGAGCTGTTTTTT | CSVDVGNTGELFF | TRBJ2-2 | NA | NA | TRBV29-1
TGTGCCTGGAGTGAGGGGCAAGAGACCCAGTACTTC | CAWSEGQETQYF | TRBJ2-5 | NA | NA | TRBV30
TGTGCCAGCAGCCACCCTAGCGGGGGGGCCCATGAGCAGTTCTTC | CASSHPSGGAHEQFF | TRBJ2-1 | NA | TRBD2 | TRBV4-2
TGTGCGGTGATGGAAGCGCCCCAGCATTTT | CAVMEAPQHF | TRBJ1-5 | few | NA | TRBV6-1
TGTGCCAGCAGCTTAGGGAGGACAGCGAGCACAGATACGCAGTATTTT | CASSLGRTASTDTQYF | TRBJ2-3 | NA | NA | TRBV11-2
TGTGCCTGGAGTACGACAGGGGGGAACACTGAAGCTTTCTTT | CAWSTTGGNTEAFF | TRBJ1-1 | few | TRBD1 | TRBV30
TGCGCCAGCAGCCAGGACATCCCAGGGACAGGGGCTACCACACTACGGGGCTACACCTTC | CASSQDIPGTGATTLRGYTF | TRBJ1-2 | NA | TRBD1 | TRBV4-3
TGTGCCAGCAGCTTGGAGGCGGGGATGAACACTGAAGCTTTCTTT | CASSLEAGMNTEAFF | TRBJ1-1 | few | NA | TRBV5-4
TGCGCCAGCAGCTTGGCCCTCAGTTTTAATGAGCAGTTCTTC | CASSLALSFNEQFF | TRBJ2-1 | NA | NA | TRBV5-1
TGCAGCGTTGAGCTGGTGCGCGAGCAGTACTTC | CSVELVREQYF | TRBJ2-7 | NA | NA | TRBV29-1
TGTGCCAGCAGCCCCCCTAGGGGCCCCTACGAGCAGTACTTC | CASSPPRGPYEQYF | TRBJ2-7 | NA | NA | TRBV7-9
TGTGCCAGCAGCTTACGTGGAAGCAATCAGCCCCAGCATTTT | CASSLRGSNQPQHF | TRBJ1-5 | few | NA | TRBV5-6
TGTGCCAGCAGTAGGGGACAGGGAACGTTTTACGAGCAGTACTTC | CASSRGQGTFYEQYF | TRBJ2-7 | NA | TRBD1 | TRBV6-1
TGTGCCAGCAGCTTACTCACAGGGGGGGACTCCTACGAGCAGTACTTC | CASSLLTGGDSYEQYF | TRBJ2-7 | NA | NA | TRBV11-2
TGTGCCAGCAGTGAACACCCCCGCGGGAGCACTCAGTACTTC | CASSEHPRGSTQYF | TRBJ2-7 | NA | TRBD2 | TRBV25-1
TGTGCTAGTGGTTTGGTCCGCCGGGGACTAGCGGGATTGAACACCGGGGAGCTGTTTTTT | CASGLVRRGLAGLNTGELFF | TRBJ2-2 | NA | TRBD2 | TRBV12-5
TGTGCCAGCAGCTTAGGTTTAGCCGTATTTAGCACAGATACGCAGTATTTT | CASSLGLAVFSTDTQYF | TRBJ2-3 | few | NA | TRBV7-9
TGCAGCGTTGACAGGGGACCCAATCAGCCCCAGCATTTT | CSVDRGPNQPQHF | TRBJ1-5 | NA | NA | TRBV29-1
TGTGCCAGCAGCCAGGCCCGGACAAAGTCTAAATCACCCCTCCACTTT | CASSQARTKSKSPLHF | TRBJ1-6 | NA | NA | TRBV4-2
TGTGCCAGCAGCCAAGCCGTAGCGGGACCTCGCCTCGGGAACTATGGCTACACCTTC | CASSQAVAGPRLGNYGYTF | TRBJ1-2 | NA | NA | TRBV4-2
TGCAGCGTTGGCGGCTTATCCTACGAGCAGTACTTC | CSVGGLSYEQYF | TRBJ2-7 | NA | NA | TRBV29-1
TGTGCCAGCAGCTTGGGGAGTTTGGCAGGGGGTACTGAAGCTTTCTTT | CASSLGSLAGGTEAFF | TRBJ1-1 | NA | TRBD1 | TRBV7-2
TGTGCCAGCAGCGTAGGGGGGGAGGTTGCTGGAAACACCATATATTTT | CASSVGGEVAGNTIYF | TRBJ1-3 | once | NA | TRBV9